A selection of T cell receptor beta chains follows, all from one sample in a study of blood T cell repertoires in COVID-19. The data were produced by immunoSEQ multiplex PCR, yet TCRdb's version contains in-frame clones alone and is incomplete. The profile shows roughly 160,000 clones, over 70% of them singletons. Input material: PBMCs or T cells enriched from blood (not recorded which). The receptors come from a man aged 50 or older who had recovered from COVID-19. The CDR3 runs from the conserved cysteine through the conserved F or W. D genes are given only for firm matches. Clone sizes are given selectively: once, few, many, or a class where the clone is expanded.

v_call	d_call	j_call	clone_size	cdr3_aa	cdr3_nt
TRBV6-1	TRBD2	TRBJ2-7	.	CASSEVGSGSMSGQYF	TGTGCCAGCAGTGAAGTCGGTAGCGGGAGTATGTCGGGGCAGTACTTC
TRBV2	.	TRBJ2-5	few	CASSVLRETQYF	TGTGCCAGCAGTGTACTAAGGGAGACCCAGTACTTC
TRBV7-7	TRBD1	TRBJ2-5	.	CASSLEGQGQETQYF	TGTGCCAGCAGCTTAGAGGGACAGGGGCAAGAGACCCAGTACTTC
TRBV6-5	TRBD2	TRBJ2-3	.	CASTPTGGLSIHLYF	TGTGCCAGCACTCCAACGGGAGGCCTATCTATACACCTGTATTTT
TRBV5-4	TRBD1	TRBJ2-3	.	CASSPRAQGADTQYF	TGTGCCAGCAGCCCAAGGGCCCAGGGGGCAGATACGCAGTATTTT
TRBV4-1	.	TRBJ1-2	.	CASSQDLAQGNYGYTF	TGCGCCAGCAGCCAAGATTTGGCACAGGGCAACTATGGCTACACCTTC
TRBV27	.	TRBJ2-1	.	CASSGPWAYNEQFF	TGTGCCAGCAGTGGTCCATGGGCTTACAATGAGCAGTTCTTC
TRBV2	.	TRBJ2-5	.	CASTRVVYAETQYF	TGTGCCAGCACCAGGGTAGTATATGCAGAGACCCAGTACTTC
TRBV30	.	TRBJ2-7	.	CAWSVPEGEQYF	TGTGCCTGGAGTGTACCTGAGGGCGAGCAGTACTTC
TRBV2	.	TRBJ1-3	.	CASETGDSGNTIYF	TGTGCCAGCGAAACAGGAGACTCTGGAAACACCATATATTTT
TRBV7-6	TRBD2	TRBJ2-1	.	CASSFAQRETRGSYNEQFF	TGTGCCAGCAGCTTCGCCCAGCGGGAGACGCGAGGGTCCTACAATGAGCAGTTCTTC
TRBV2	TRBD2	TRBJ2-7	.	CASKSGGTYEQYF	TGTGCCAGCAAGAGCGGGGGGACCTACGAGCAGTACTTC
TRBV15	.	TRBJ2-7	once	CATSRDRGYKSSYEQYF	TGTGCCACCAGCAGAGATCGGGGTTACAAGAGCTCCTACGAGCAGTACTTC
TRBV5-4	TRBD1	TRBJ2-1	.	CASSSDRVNNEQFF	TGTGCCAGCAGCTCGGACAGGGTCAACAATGAGCAGTTCTTC
TRBV7-6	.	TRBJ1-5	few	CASSQTGGGNQPQHF	TGTGCCAGCAGCCAAACCGGGGGGGGCAATCAGCCCCAGCATTTT
TRBV5-1	.	TRBJ2-3	few	CASSLGGLDTQYF	TGCGCCAGCAGCTTGGGAGGGTTGGATACGCAGTATTTT
TRBV7-8	TRBD1	TRBJ2-7	.	CASSLTGGSYEQYF	TGTGCCAGCAGTCTTACAGGGGGGTCCTACGAGCAGTACTTC
TRBV30	.	TRBJ1-2	.	CAWSVSYGYTF	TGTGCCTGGAGTGTCTCCTATGGCTACACCTTC
TRBV2	TRBD1	TRBJ1-5	.	CASSEPGTENQPQHF	TGTGCCAGCAGTGAACCTGGGACAGAAAATCAGCCCCAGCATTTT
TRBV9	.	TRBJ2-7	.	CASTRGIISYEQYF	TGTGCCAGCACGCGGGGAATTATCTCCTACGAGCAGTACTTC
TRBV3-1/TRBV3-2	TRBD2	TRBJ2-4	.	CASSPSGSSKNIQYF	TGTGCCAGCAGCCCTAGCGGGAGCTCCAAAAACATTCAGTACTTC
TRBV20-1	TRBD2	TRBJ2-5	.	CSASVLAGGLQETQYF	TGCAGTGCTAGTGTTCTAGCGGGGGGATTACAAGAGACCCAGTACTTC
TRBV10-3	.	TRBJ1-4	.	CAISTGRGFNEKLFF	TGTGCCATCAGTACAGGGAGGGGGTTTAATGAAAAACTGTTTTTT
TRBV28	.	TRBJ1-6	.	CASRLPTGNSPLHF	TGTGCCAGCAGACTGCCCACAGGAAATTCACCCCTCCACTTT
TRBV7-9	.	TRBJ2-5	.	CASSSSETQYF	TGTGCCAGCAGCTCCTCCGAGACCCAGTACTTC
TRBV27	TRBD1	TRBJ2-7	.	CASTQSRDSYEQYF	TGTGCCAGCACCCAGAGCCGGGACAGCTACGAGCAGTACTTC
TRBV5-1	TRBD1	TRBJ2-2	.	CASSLSGTGGSGELFF	TGCGCCAGCAGCTTGTCCGGGACAGGAGGTTCGGGGGAGCTGTTTTTT
TRBV7-9	.	TRBJ1-2	.	CASSAGNYGYTF	TGTGCCAGCAGCGCAGGGAACTATGGCTACACCTTC
TRBV5-4	.	TRBJ1-3	few	CASSFQGGVGNTIYF	TGTGCCAGCAGCTTTCAGGGCGGGGTTGGAAACACCATATATTTT
TRBV6-5	TRBD2	TRBJ2-2	.	CASSRTRSTTGELFF	TGTGCCAGCAGCCGGACTAGGTCGACCACCGGGGAGCTGTTTTTT
TRBV30	TRBD1	TRBJ1-6	.	CAWRSTGVNSPLHF	TGTGCCTGGAGATCAACAGGGGTTAATTCACCCCTCCACTTT
TRBV28	TRBD2	TRBJ2-3	once	CASSFRISLRSGGAKGDTQYF	TGTGCCAGCAGTTTTCGGATAAGTTTGAGAAGCGGGGGGGCGAAGGGAGATACGCAGTATTTT
TRBV7-8	.	TRBJ1-5	.	CASSLSGEQPQHF	TGTGCCAGCAGCTTATCGGGGGAGCAGCCCCAGCATTTT
TRBV2	.	TRBJ1-6	.	CASSEEGRGSSPLHF	TGTGCCAGCAGTGAGGAGGGTAGAGGTAGTTCACCCCTCCACTTT
TRBV7-9	TRBD1	TRBJ1-4	.	CASSPGTGLEKLFF	TGTGCCAGCAGTCCCGGGACAGGGTTGGAAAAACTGTTTTTT
TRBV28	TRBD1	TRBJ1-1	.	CASRARDRRPNTEAFF	TGTGCCAGCCGAGCGAGGGACAGGCGACCCAACACTGAAGCTTTCTTT
TRBV28	.	TRBJ2-2	.	CASTGWAGGNTGELFF	TGTGCCAGCACTGGATGGGCCGGAGGTAACACCGGGGAGCTGTTTTTT
TRBV13	TRBD1	TRBJ1-6	.	CASSPNRGNLSPLHF	TGTGCCAGCAGCCCGAACAGGGGGAATCTTTCACCCCTCCACTTT
TRBV5-1	TRBD1	TRBJ2-7	.	CASSFNQGVYEQYF	TGCGCCAGCAGCTTTAATCAGGGGGTCTACGAGCAGTACTTC
TRBV3-1/TRBV3-2	.	TRBJ1-2	.	CASSQDSHGYTF	TGTGCCAGCAGCCAAGACAGTCATGGCTACACCTTC
TRBV5-1	.	TRBJ2-5	once	CASSVEETQYF	TGCGCCAGCAGCGTAGAAGAGACCCAGTACTTC
TRBV5-1	TRBD1	TRBJ2-5	few	CASSGTGALQETQYF	TGCGCCAGCAGCGGGACAGGGGCCCTCCAAGAGACCCAGTACTTC
TRBV29-1	.	TRBJ2-5	.	CSVEDYPGETQYF	TGCAGCGTTGAGGACTACCCAGGGGAGACCCAGTACTTC
TRBV2	.	TRBJ2-5	.	CASSADIIKTETQYF	TGTGCCAGCAGCGCGGACATCATTAAAACCGAGACCCAGTACTTC
TRBV24-1	TRBD1	TRBJ1-1	.	CATSDSTARGRSEAFF	TGTGCCACCAGTGATTCCACGGCCAGGGGGCGGTCTGAAGCTTTCTTT
TRBV30	TRBD1	TRBJ1-2	.	CAWSVLRGRGGYTF	TGTGCCTGGAGTGTACTGAGGGGGCGGGGTGGCTACACCTTC
TRBV5-5	.	TRBJ1-5	.	CASSFGSGNQPQHF	TGTGCCAGCAGCTTCGGCAGCGGCAATCAGCCCCAGCATTTT
TRBV5-1	TRBD1	TRBJ1-1	.	CASSLGDRAEAFF	TGCGCCAGCAGCTTGGGGGACAGGGCTGAAGCTTTCTTT
TRBV28	.	TRBJ2-7	.	CASSLTRGPEQYF	TGTGCCAGCAGTTTGACGCGGGGTCCCGAGCAGTACTTC
TRBV11-2	.	TRBJ2-2	few	CASSLRNTGELFF	TGTGCCAGCAGCCTTAGGAACACCGGGGAGCTGTTTTTT
TRBV6-4	.	TRBJ1-5	.	CASSEISRARYSNQPQHF	TGTGCCAGCAGTGAAATTTCCAGGGCGCGTTACAGCAATCAGCCCCAGCATTTT
TRBV7-9	TRBD2	TRBJ2-5	few	CASSLEGTGGGKTQYF	TGTGCCAGCAGCTTAGAGGGCACAGGCGGGGGGAAGACCCAGTACTTC
TRBV10-2	TRBD1	TRBJ1-3	.	CASAVDRFSGNTIYF	TGCGCCAGCGCTGTGGACAGGTTCTCTGGAAACACCATATATTTT